Each of the 18 T cell receptor beta chains below was sequenced from the same sample in a study of a mutant IDH1 vaccine in newly diagnosed glioma. Assay used: immunoSEQ multiplex PCR; TCRdb lists only in-frame clones, some missing. Of approximately 50,000 clones in the sample, 60% to 85% were seen once. Described time point: week 35, safety follow-up. The vaccine gave 300 ug of a 20-mer mutant IDH1 peptide subcutaneously per dose. Their specific antigens are unknown. The sequencing used PBMCs, collected from a glioma patient whose treatment included an IDH1 peptide vaccine. These receptors were taken from a man aged 35-49 years with glioma.

The V gene is TRBV6-5, the J gene TRBJ1-2; TRBD1 is a possible D gene (5 bases). CDR1 is MNHEY, CDR2 SVGAGI, per germline. V was clipped by 10 bases and J by 3 bases, with 15 bases between them. The length of the CDR3 is 13 residues. The DNA for the CDR3 is TGTGCCATCCGAAGGGGAGGGGACTATGGCTACACCTTC. Encoded protein: CAIRRGGDYGYTF.

DNA of the CDR3: TGCAGCATGGGGACTAGTCACAATGAGCAGTTCTTC. It specifies CSMGTSHNEQFF. This sequence joins TRBV29-1 and TRBJ2-1; 8 bases line up with TRBD2. CDR1 and CDR2 (germline): SQVTM, ANQGSEA. Unmatched junction bases numbered 5, after V lost 8 bases and J lost 5 bases. This CDR3 spans 12 amino acids.

The J gene is TRBJ2-2, the V gene TRBV27; 10 positions match TRBD1. With V trimmed by 7 bases and J by 3 bases, 5 bases remained unmatched. CDR3 size: 15 residues. The germline V gene has CDR1 MNHEY and CDR2 SMNVEV (reference sequence). CDR3 residues: CASKTGTGDTGELFF. In nucleotides, the CDR3 is TGTGCCAGCAAGACCGGGACAGGGGACACCGGGGAGCTGTTTTTT.

This chain uses TRBV6-1 with TRBJ1-5, with TRBD1 as a possible D gene (5 bases). From germline, CDR1 is MNHNS and CDR2 SASEGT. The CDR3 runs 14 residues. V was cut by 4 bases and J by 3 bases, with 10 bases left in between. The CDR3 region is CASSADRYNQPQHF. CDR3 coding DNA: TGTGCCAGCAGTGCCGACAGATACAATCAGCCCCAGCATTTT.

The J gene is TRBJ1-4, the V gene TRBV5-6, with a weak D call TRBD1 (6 bases). The CDR3 is 15 amino acids. V was trimmed by 0 bases and J by 3 bases, leaving 9 bases between them. The germline CDR1 and CDR2 sequences are SGHDT and YYEEEE. The DNA for the CDR3 is TGTGCCAGCAGCTTGGGCAGGGGTGCTAATGAAAAACTGTTTTTT. This encodes CASSLGRGANEKLFF.

V and J are TRBV18 and TRBJ2-7, with 10 positions matching TRBD2. The CDR3 runs 15 residues. V trimming: 3 bases; J trimming: 2 bases; junction bases outside the gene matches: 4. Per germline, CDR1 KGHSH and CDR2 LQKENI. The CDR3 reads CASSPGLASTYEQYF. Written as DNA, the CDR3 is TGTGCCAGCTCACCGGGACTAGCGAGTACCTACGAGCAGTACTTC.

The chain couples TRBV19 to TRBJ1-3; perhaps TRBD1 as D (6 bases). Germline loops: CDR1 LNHDA, CDR2 SQIVND (reference sequence). The CDR3 runs 14 residues. Trimming removed 8 bases at V and 0 bases at J, with 11 bases between. CDR3: CASGQSTSGNTIYF. In nucleotides, the CDR3 is TGTGCCAGTGGACAGTCTACCTCTGGAAACACCATATATTTT.

This chain connects TRBV5-8 to TRBJ2-1; possible D gene TRBD2, 6 bases. The V end lost 2 bases, the J end lost 1 base, and 22 bases lay between the germline ends. CDR1 is SGHTS and CDR2 is YDEGEE in the germline V gene. This CDR3 has 19 residues. As DNA, the CDR3 is TGTGCCAGCAGCTTAACTGCTGCGTCGATGGGGGGTTCCTACAATGAGCAGTTCTTC. This sequence encodes CASSLTAASMGGSYNEQFF. Together with reference TRBV5-8 and TRBJ2-1, the CDR3 gives the full variable domain: EAGVTQSPTHLIKTRGQQATLRCSPISGHTSVYWYQQALGLGLQFLLWYDEGEERNRGNFPPRFSGRQFPNYSSELNVNALELEDSALYLCASSLTAASMGGSYNEQFFGPGTRLTVL.

The chain links TRBV19 to TRBJ2-5; 7 positions agree with TRBD1. The CDR3 is 14 residues long. V lost 5 bases, J lost 5 bases, and 8 bases stayed unmatched. Per germline, CDR1 LNHDA and CDR2 SQIVND (reference sequence). CDR3 nucleotides: TGTGCCAGTAGTCACAACGACAGGGTTGAGACCCAGTACTTC. Protein sequence: CASSHNDRVETQYF.

The chain is built from TRBV7-7 and TRBJ2-5, with a weak D call TRBD2 (5 bases). Germline V lookup: CDR1 SSHAT, CDR2 FNYEAQ (reference sequence). This CDR3 is 13 amino acids long. The germline V and J ends were trimmed by 2 bases and 4 bases, with 8 bases remaining between them. The CDR3 DNA reads as TGTGCCAGCAGCTTACGGGCGGGAGAGACCCAGTACTTC. Its protein is CASSLRAGETQYF.

The chain combines TRBV19 with TRBJ2-1; D is unclear. CDR1 is LNHDA, CDR2 SQIVND, per germline (reference sequence). V dropped 3 bases and J dropped 8 bases, with 5 bases sitting between them. The CDR3 is 11 amino acids. As DNA, the CDR3 is TGTGCCAGTAGTATGGGATATGAGCAGTTCTTC. Translation: CASSMGYEQFF.

The chain employs TRBV11-2 and TRBJ1-2, with 11 bases fitting TRBD1. Germline V gives CDR1 SGHAT, CDR2 FQNNGV. The CDR3 is 15 residues long. J gave up 7 bases and V 5 bases, and 9 bases lay outside the gene matches. CDR3 sequence: CASSPRTGGAFGYTF. The CDR3 nucleotides are TGTGCCAGCAGCCCCCGGACAGGGGGCGCTTTTGGCTACACCTTC.

About this clone itself: Within the sample, other DNA sequences also encode this same CDR3. The rearrangement links TRBV10-3 to TRBJ2-3; D possibly uses TRBD1 or TRBD2 (5 bases each). The V gene lost 2 bases and the J gene lost 0 bases, with 9 bases spanning the gap. The CDR3 contains 15 residues. Germline V lookup: CDR1 ENHRY, CDR2 SYGVKD. CDR3 region: CAISEGTGSTDTQYF. The CDR3 DNA reads as TGTGCCATCAGTGAGGGGACCGGCAGCACAGATACGCAGTATTTT.

The chain joins TRBV5-4 to TRBJ2-1, with D perhaps TRBD1 (5 bases). Trimming stripped 7 bases from V and 0 bases from J, with 14 bases between. The CDR3 contains 15 residues. CDR1 SGHNT and CDR2 YYREEE come from the germline V gene (reference sequence). The CDR3 DNA sequence: TGTGCCAGCGGACGCGACAGAAGCTCCTACAATGAGCAGTTCTTC. Encoded protein: CASGRDRSSYNEQFF.

The CDR3 DNA reads as TGTGCCACCAGCAGAGGCCTGGACAGGGGAGACATCTATGGCTACACCTTC. This gives the protein CATSRGLDRGDIYGYTF. The chain uses TRBV15 and TRBJ1-2; the match to TRBD1 covers 9 bases. This CDR3 region has 17 residues. Germline V gene lookup returns CDR1 LNHNV and CDR2 YYDKDF (reference sequence). The junction had 10 bases not matched to a gene; V was cut back by 1 base and J by 4 bases.

The chain carries TRBV5-1 and TRBJ2-6; 14 bases match TRBD2. The ends lost 4 bases at V and 0 bases at J; junction bases unmatched: 12. Germline V CDR1 and CDR2: SGHRS, YFSETQ. The CDR3 spans 21 residues. CDR3 sequence: CASSRTPPGTSGSSGANVLTF. CDR3 DNA sequence: TGCGCCAGCAGCCGAACCCCCCCAGGGACTAGCGGGAGCTCTGGGGCCAACGTCCTGACTTTC.

The chain combines TRBV25-1 with TRBJ2-3, with 8 bases aligning to TRBD1. From germline, CDR1 is MGHDK and CDR2 SYGVNS. This CDR3 spans 13 amino acids. Trimming removed 8 bases from V and 2 bases from J; junction bases left unmatched: 3. The CDR3 region has the DNA TGTGCCAGCGACAGGGGACTCACAGATACGCAGTATTTT. Translating gives CASDRGLTDTQYF. Looking up the rest from reference TRBV25-1 and TRBJ2-3 gives the full variable domain: EADIYQTPRYLVIGTGKKITLECSQTMGHDKMYWYQQDPGMELHLIHYSYGVNSTEKGDLSSESTVSRIRTEHFPLTLESARPSHTSQYLCASDRGLTDTQYFGPGTRLTVL.

The chain combines TRBV27 with TRBJ1-5; D perhaps matches TRBD1 (6 bases). The V end lost 2 bases, the J end lost 1 base, and 6 bases lay between the germline ends. This CDR3 is 14 amino acids long. Germline V gene sequence: CDR1 MNHEY, CDR2 SMNVEV (reference sequence). This chain's CDR3 is CASSLGQSNQPQHF. The CDR3 DNA is TGTGCCAGCAGTTTAGGACAGAGCAATCAGCCCCAGCATTTT.